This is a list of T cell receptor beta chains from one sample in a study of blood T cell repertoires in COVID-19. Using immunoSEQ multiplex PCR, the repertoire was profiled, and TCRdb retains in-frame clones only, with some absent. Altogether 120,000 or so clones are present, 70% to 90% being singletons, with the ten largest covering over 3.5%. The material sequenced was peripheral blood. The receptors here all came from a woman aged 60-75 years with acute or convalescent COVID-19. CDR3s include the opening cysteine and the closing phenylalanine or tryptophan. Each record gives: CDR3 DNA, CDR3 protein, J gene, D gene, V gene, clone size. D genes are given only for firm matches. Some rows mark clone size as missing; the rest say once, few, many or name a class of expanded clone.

CDR3 DNA: TGTGCCAGCAGCTCACAGGCCCTTAACTATGGCTACACCTTC
CDR3 protein: CASSSQALNYGYTF
J gene: TRBJ1-2
D gene: NA
V gene: TRBV5-8
clone size: NA

CDR3 DNA: TGTGCCAGCAGTAAAGGGGTTCTAGAATCACCCCTCCACTTT
CDR3 protein: CASSKGVLESPLHF
J gene: TRBJ1-6
D gene: NA
V gene: TRBV2
clone size: NA

CDR3 DNA: TGCGCCAGCAGCTCGACAGGGAATAATTCACCCCTCCACTTT
CDR3 protein: CASSSTGNNSPLHF
J gene: TRBJ1-6
D gene: TRBD1
V gene: TRBV5-1
clone size: few

CDR3 DNA: TGTGCCAGCAAGCCCCGGACACAACAAGAGACCCAGTACTTC
CDR3 protein: CASKPRTQQETQYF
J gene: TRBJ2-5
D gene: NA
V gene: TRBV27
clone size: NA

CDR3 DNA: TGTGCCAGTAGTATACCCCACACAGATACGCAGTATTTT
CDR3 protein: CASSIPHTDTQYF
J gene: TRBJ2-3
D gene: NA
V gene: TRBV19
clone size: NA

CDR3 DNA: TGTGCCAGCAGCTTAGTCGGACTACTCAATGAGCAGTTCTTC
CDR3 protein: CASSLVGLLNEQFF
J gene: TRBJ2-1
D gene: NA
V gene: TRBV11-2
clone size: NA

CDR3 DNA: TGCAGCGCCCAGGGGACGGCTAATGAAAAACTGTTTTTT
CDR3 protein: CSAQGTANEKLFF
J gene: TRBJ1-4
D gene: NA
V gene: TRBV29-1
clone size: NA

CDR3 DNA: TGTGCCAGCAGCCAAGGGGCAGGGAGGAATGAGCAGTTCTTC
CDR3 protein: CASSQGAGRNEQFF
J gene: TRBJ2-1
D gene: NA
V gene: TRBV3-1/TRBV3-2
clone size: NA

CDR3 DNA: TGTGCCAGCAGTTACTCGTTAGGGGATGGTTTGTACTTC
CDR3 protein: CASSYSLGDGLYF
J gene: TRBJ2-7
D gene: NA
V gene: TRBV6-5
clone size: NA

CDR3 DNA: TGTGCCAGCAGCCCCGTGACTAGTAACAATGAGCAGTTCTTC
CDR3 protein: CASSPVTSNNEQFF
J gene: TRBJ2-1
D gene: NA
V gene: TRBV6-5
clone size: NA

CDR3 DNA: TGTGCCAGCAGCCCTCTCTTTGGCGGTTCGAACACCGGGGAGCTGTTTTTT
CDR3 protein: CASSPLFGGSNTGELFF
J gene: TRBJ2-2
D gene: NA
V gene: TRBV11-2
clone size: NA

CDR3 DNA: TGTGCCAGCGAGGGAAATGGCGATGAGCAGTTCTTC
CDR3 protein: CASEGNGDEQFF
J gene: TRBJ2-1
D gene: NA
V gene: TRBV6-5
clone size: NA

CDR3 DNA: TGTGCCAGCTTCCGACCTGGACTAGCGAGCTCCTACAATGAGCAGTTCTTC
CDR3 protein: CASFRPGLASSYNEQFF
J gene: TRBJ2-1
D gene: TRBD2
V gene: TRBV2
clone size: NA

CDR3 DNA: TGTGCCAGCATGGAGTCTGGGGCCAACGTCCTGACTTTC
CDR3 protein: CASMESGANVLTF
J gene: TRBJ2-6
D gene: NA
V gene: TRBV2
clone size: NA

CDR3 DNA: TGTGCCAGCAGCTTGACGGGCTCCTACGAGCAGTACTTC
CDR3 protein: CASSLTGSYEQYF
J gene: TRBJ2-7
D gene: NA
V gene: TRBV5-5
clone size: NA

CDR3 DNA: TGTGCCAGCAGTGTGACAGATGAAGCTTTCTTT
CDR3 protein: CASSVTDEAFF
J gene: TRBJ1-1
D gene: NA
V gene: TRBV2
clone size: NA

CDR3 DNA: TGTGCCAGCAGCCACGGGATGGGCGAGCAGTACTTC
CDR3 protein: CASSHGMGEQYF
J gene: TRBJ2-7
D gene: NA
V gene: TRBV7-9
clone size: NA

CDR3 DNA: TGTGCCACCAGTGAACCAACAGGGAGCTCCTACAATGAGCAGTTCTTC
CDR3 protein: CATSEPTGSSYNEQFF
J gene: TRBJ2-1
D gene: NA
V gene: TRBV24-1
clone size: NA

CDR3 DNA: TGTGCCAGCAGTTTATTCGGAGGGAACCAAGAGACCCAGTACTTC
CDR3 protein: CASSLFGGNQETQYF
J gene: TRBJ2-5
D gene: NA
V gene: TRBV27
clone size: NA

CDR3 DNA: TGCGCCCTAGTCCCGGGACTAGCGGGCCTCCCCTACAATGAGCAGTTCTTC
CDR3 protein: CALVPGLAGLPYNEQFF
J gene: TRBJ2-1
D gene: TRBD2
V gene: TRBV4-1
clone size: NA

CDR3 DNA: TGTGCCAGCAGCCAAGATCCCGCGGGGGGCTACAATGAGCAGTTCTTC
CDR3 protein: CASSQDPAGGYNEQFF
J gene: TRBJ2-1
D gene: TRBD2
V gene: TRBV3-1/TRBV3-2
clone size: NA

CDR3 DNA: TGTGCCAGCAGTTTACAGGGAGGGTCACCCCTCCACTTT
CDR3 protein: CASSLQGGSPLHF
J gene: TRBJ1-6
D gene: NA
V gene: TRBV28
clone size: once

CDR3 DNA: TGCGCCAGCAGCTTGCTGACACTGAACACTGAAGCTTTCTTT
CDR3 protein: CASSLLTLNTEAFF
J gene: TRBJ1-1
D gene: NA
V gene: TRBV5-1
clone size: NA

CDR3 DNA: TGTGCCAGCAGTGAAGTCCCCAGGGTGGCGGGCTACACCTTC
CDR3 protein: CASSEVPRVAGYTF
J gene: TRBJ1-2
D gene: NA
V gene: TRBV6-1
clone size: NA

CDR3 DNA: TGCGCCAGCGGAGACAGGGTAAACACTGAAGCTTTCTTT
CDR3 protein: CASGDRVNTEAFF
J gene: TRBJ1-1
D gene: TRBD1
V gene: TRBV5-1
clone size: NA

CDR3 DNA: TGTGCCAGCAGTTTAGGTCGGAACACTGAAGCTTTCTTT
CDR3 protein: CASSLGRNTEAFF
J gene: TRBJ1-1
D gene: NA
V gene: TRBV12-3/TRBV12-4
clone size: NA

CDR3 DNA: TGTGCCAGCAGTACGGGAGGGATGTCTGGAAACACCATATATTTT
CDR3 protein: CASSTGGMSGNTIYF
J gene: TRBJ1-3
D gene: NA
V gene: TRBV28
clone size: NA

CDR3 DNA: TGCGCCAGCAGCCAAGATGGGGGACTAGGTTTAAAGACCCAGTACTTC
CDR3 protein: CASSQDGGLGLKTQYF
J gene: TRBJ2-5
D gene: TRBD2
V gene: TRBV4-1
clone size: NA

CDR3 DNA: TGTGCCTGGTCGCGCGGGACGGCAAATAATTCACCCCTCCACTTT
CDR3 protein: CAWSRGTANNSPLHF
J gene: TRBJ1-6
D gene: NA
V gene: TRBV30
clone size: NA

CDR3 DNA: TGTGCCAGCAGCGCTGGACAGGGAGGCAATCAGCCCCAGCATTTT
CDR3 protein: CASSAGQGGNQPQHF
J gene: TRBJ1-5
D gene: TRBD1
V gene: TRBV9
clone size: NA

CDR3 DNA: TGTGCCAGCAGCTCCCGACTAGCGGAACATAGCACAGATACGCAGTATTTT
CDR3 protein: CASSSRLAEHSTDTQYF
J gene: TRBJ2-3
D gene: TRBD2
V gene: TRBV7-6
clone size: NA

CDR3 DNA: TGTGCCAGTAGGCCGGGACGGACAGGGTCTGGGGCCAACGTCCTGACTTTC
CDR3 protein: CASRPGRTGSGANVLTF
J gene: TRBJ2-6
D gene: TRBD1
V gene: TRBV19
clone size: once

CDR3 DNA: TGCAGTGCTAGTAGGAAGGGGGGGGAGCTGTTTTTT
CDR3 protein: CSASRKGGELFF
J gene: TRBJ2-2
D gene: NA
V gene: TRBV20-1
clone size: NA

CDR3 DNA: TGTGCCAGCAGTTTTGGGCTGACCTACGAGCAGTACTTC
CDR3 protein: CASSFGLTYEQYF
J gene: TRBJ2-7
D gene: NA
V gene: TRBV28
clone size: NA

CDR3 DNA: TGTGCCAGCAGCCAATCAAGAGGAAACACCGAGACCCAGTACTTC
CDR3 protein: CASSQSRGNTETQYF
J gene: TRBJ2-5
D gene: NA
V gene: TRBV16
clone size: NA

CDR3 DNA: TGTGCCATCAGTGAGACAGGGACGGGAAACACCATATATTTT
CDR3 protein: CAISETGTGNTIYF
J gene: TRBJ1-3
D gene: NA
V gene: TRBV10-3
clone size: NA

CDR3 DNA: TGTGCCAGCAGCAGCGGCCCCGTCGGGCTGTTCTTC
CDR3 protein: CASSSGPVGLFF
J gene: TRBJ2-1
D gene: NA
V gene: TRBV7-9
clone size: NA

CDR3 DNA: TGTGCCAGCAGCTTAGACCCGGGTCTACGAGCTTTCTTT
CDR3 protein: CASSLDPGLRAFF
J gene: TRBJ1-1
D gene: NA
V gene: TRBV7-3
clone size: NA

CDR3 DNA: TGTGCCAGCAGCCGCTACGGACTAGCGGGAGCCTACGAGCAGTACTTC
CDR3 protein: CASSRYGLAGAYEQYF
J gene: TRBJ2-7
D gene: TRBD2
V gene: TRBV7-3
clone size: NA

CDR3 DNA: TGTGCCAGCAGCTCTCGCGGGGAGGGCAGCGGCGGGGAGCTGTTTTTT
CDR3 protein: CASSSRGEGSGGELFF
J gene: TRBJ2-2
D gene: TRBD2
V gene: TRBV5-8
clone size: once

CDR3 DNA: TGTGCCAGCAGCGGGGGACAGAGCTATGGCTACACCTTC
CDR3 protein: CASSGGQSYGYTF
J gene: TRBJ1-2
D gene: TRBD1
V gene: TRBV9
clone size: NA

CDR3 DNA: TGTGCCGGGGAGAACTATGGCTACACCTTC
CDR3 protein: CAGENYGYTF
J gene: TRBJ1-2
D gene: NA
V gene: TRBV30
clone size: NA

CDR3 DNA: TGTGCCAGCAGCCCCGCCTTAGCGGGAGGGCAGACGCAGTATTTT
CDR3 protein: CASSPALAGGQTQYF
J gene: TRBJ2-3
D gene: TRBD2
V gene: TRBV28
clone size: NA